This T cell receptor (beta chain) was documented in a study of radiation and T cells in renal cell carcinoma. Study-level information: Nephrectomy followed 15 Gy stereotactic body radiation by 4 weeks. Study observations and caveats: From baseline, blood top tumor clonotypes peaked at 2 weeks post-radiation. Pretreatment tumor biopsies were lacking, so baseline clonotypes are unknown.

Comments on this clone: The antigen remains undetermined.

Sample time point: blood 2 weeks post-SBRT. Treatment of the sample: 15 Gy SBRT to primary tumor, nephrectomy 4 weeks later. This renal cell carcinoma was of the clear cell type. The CDR3 is 14 amino acids. Trimming left V 0 bases short and J 0 bases short, with 5 bases between. Germline V gene data show CDR1 as SGHRS and CDR2 as YFSETQ. Using immunoSEQ multiplex PCR, the repertoire was profiled, and TCRdb retains in-frame clones only, with some absent. The data hold about 120,000 clones, with around 81% observed a single time. This receptor was identified in a man aged 50 to 59 with renal cell carcinoma. The sample here was blood, taken from a patient whose treatment included radiotherapy and nephrectomy. The rearrangement uses TRBV5-1 and TRBJ2-3; D uncertain. The chain's CDR3 is CASSLAPSTDTQYF. As DNA, the CDR3 is TGCGCCAGCAGCTTGGCTCCTAGCACAGATACGCAGTATTTT.